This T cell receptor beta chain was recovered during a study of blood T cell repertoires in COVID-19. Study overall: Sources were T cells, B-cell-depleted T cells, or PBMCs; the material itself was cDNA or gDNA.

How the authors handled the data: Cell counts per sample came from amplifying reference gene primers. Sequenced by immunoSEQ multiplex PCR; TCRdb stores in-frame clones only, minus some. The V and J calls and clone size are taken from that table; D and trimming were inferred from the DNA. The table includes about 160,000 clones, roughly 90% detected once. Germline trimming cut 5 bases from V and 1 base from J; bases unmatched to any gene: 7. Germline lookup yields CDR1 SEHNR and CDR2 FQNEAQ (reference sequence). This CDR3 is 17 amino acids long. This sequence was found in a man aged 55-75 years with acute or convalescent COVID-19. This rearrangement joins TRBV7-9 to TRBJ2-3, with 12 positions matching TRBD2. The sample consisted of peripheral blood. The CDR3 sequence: CASSTGLAGPGTDTQYF. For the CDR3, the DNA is TGTGCCAGCAGCACCGGACTAGCGGGGCCGGGCACAGATACGCAGTATTTT.